Described below is a single T cell receptor (beta chain) sequence and its context. The data were obtained in a study of patients and donors after allogeneic stem cell transplantation. CDR3 size: 12 residues. Deletions cut 5 bases from V and 7 bases from J, with 9 bases between. From germline, CDR1 is SEHNR and CDR2 FQNEAQ (reference sequence). TCRdb ran MiXCR on the RT-PCR reads and lists one entry per CDR3 protein. The table has over 130,000 distinct CDR3 sequences, 37% seen once; the top ten hold 50% to 65%. Specimen: blood, either unsorted or a sorted T cell fraction (not recorded which). The clonotype comes from a human donor who was either an allogeneic HSCT recipient or a stem cell or donor lymphocyte infusion donor (not recorded which). It is not recorded whose cells these are; they may come from a transplant donor. The chain combines TRBV7-9 with TRBJ2-1; D remains ambiguous. The CDR3 DNA sequence: TGTGCCAGCAGCATCTCTGGGAATGAGCAGTTCTTC. Translating gives CASSISGNEQFF.